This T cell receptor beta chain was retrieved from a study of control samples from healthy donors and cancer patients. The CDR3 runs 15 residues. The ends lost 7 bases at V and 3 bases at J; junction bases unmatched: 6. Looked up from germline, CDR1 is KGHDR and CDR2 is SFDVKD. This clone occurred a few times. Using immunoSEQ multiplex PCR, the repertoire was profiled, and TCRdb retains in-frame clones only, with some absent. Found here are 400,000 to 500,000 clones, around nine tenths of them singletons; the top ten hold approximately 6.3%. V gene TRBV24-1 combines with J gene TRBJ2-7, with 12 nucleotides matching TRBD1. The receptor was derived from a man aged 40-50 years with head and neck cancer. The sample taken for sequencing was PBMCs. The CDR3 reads CATSRGTGGSYEQYF. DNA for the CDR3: TGTGCCACCAGCCGCGGGACAGGGGGCAGCTACGAGCAGTACTTC.